A selection of T cell receptor beta chains follows, all from one sample in a study of blood T cell repertoires in COVID-19. The method was immunoSEQ multiplex PCR; TCRdb's version includes in-frame clones alone and lacks a portion of them. This table has 130,000 to 150,000 clones, 84% appearing once. The sample taken for sequencing was peripheral blood. Receptors originate from a human donor in a cohort sampled during active COVID-19. CDR3s include the opening cysteine and the closing phenylalanine or tryptophan. Fields, in order: CDR3 protein, V gene, J gene.

CDR3aa: CASSPLGGAGGYTF
v_gene: TRBV14
j_gene: TRBJ1-2

CDR3aa: CATGEGVNQPQHF
v_gene: TRBV27
j_gene: TRBJ1-5

CDR3aa: CASSTGQGNMGYEQYF
v_gene: TRBV27
j_gene: TRBJ2-7

CDR3aa: CSARREEAFF
v_gene: TRBV20-1
j_gene: TRBJ1-1

CDR3aa: CAINTPGQGYGYTF
v_gene: TRBV19
j_gene: TRBJ1-2

CDR3aa: CASSYSEGETQYF
v_gene: TRBV6-2/TRBV6-3
j_gene: TRBJ2-5

CDR3aa: CASSFQSGGRTEAFF
v_gene: TRBV27
j_gene: TRBJ1-1

CDR3aa: CASSLGYGDGYTF
v_gene: TRBV7-9
j_gene: TRBJ1-2

CDR3aa: CASSAGGGAGNQPQHF
v_gene: TRBV19
j_gene: TRBJ1-5

CDR3aa: CASTQGQRNYGYTF
v_gene: TRBV6-5
j_gene: TRBJ1-2

CDR3aa: CSARRQAEAFF
v_gene: TRBV20-1
j_gene: TRBJ1-1

CDR3aa: CASSYGDRDIYSNQPQHF
v_gene: TRBV7-2
j_gene: TRBJ1-5

CDR3aa: CASSPGQGAGTEAFF
v_gene: TRBV11-2
j_gene: TRBJ1-1

CDR3aa: CASSLGGQVGRTEAFF
v_gene: TRBV7-8
j_gene: TRBJ1-1

CDR3aa: CASRRGSSGDHYGYTF
v_gene: TRBV19
j_gene: TRBJ1-2

CDR3aa: CSARRVDTQYF
v_gene: TRBV20-1
j_gene: TRBJ2-3

CDR3aa: CASSQERLDSSYGYTF
v_gene: TRBV3-1/TRBV3-2
j_gene: TRBJ1-2

CDR3aa: CASSLGLSKGNQPQHF
v_gene: TRBV7-2
j_gene: TRBJ1-5

CDR3aa: CASSPRTGGEGKLFF
v_gene: TRBV18
j_gene: TRBJ1-4

CDR3aa: CSVGQGVDQPQHF
v_gene: TRBV29-1
j_gene: TRBJ1-5

CDR3aa: CASSVEGGKAFF
v_gene: TRBV9
j_gene: TRBJ1-1

CDR3aa: CASTSGTGGAGDTEAFF
v_gene: TRBV11-3
j_gene: TRBJ1-1

CDR3aa: CASSLSGGATYEQYF
v_gene: TRBV6-2/TRBV6-3
j_gene: TRBJ2-7

CDR3aa: CASSFSGGGYNEQFF
v_gene: TRBV27
j_gene: TRBJ2-1

CDR3aa: CASGIVAYNEQFF
v_gene: TRBV6-5
j_gene: TRBJ2-1

CDR3aa: CASSRGQGEKLFF
v_gene: TRBV18
j_gene: TRBJ1-4

CDR3aa: CASSQLTLTGELFF
v_gene: TRBV19
j_gene: TRBJ2-2

CDR3aa: CASRGQLNTEAFF
v_gene: TRBV10-1
j_gene: TRBJ1-1

CDR3aa: CASSLGAGNSPLHF
v_gene: TRBV7-2
j_gene: TRBJ1-6

CDR3aa: CSASPGHINTEAFF
v_gene: TRBV20-1
j_gene: TRBJ1-1

CDR3aa: CAWSRTRGYTF
v_gene: TRBV30
j_gene: TRBJ1-2

CDR3aa: CASSPPGSGEQYF
v_gene: TRBV4-3
j_gene: TRBJ2-7

CDR3aa: CASAESTGGSTIYF
v_gene: TRBV2
j_gene: TRBJ1-3

CDR3aa: CASKGGQANTEAFF
v_gene: TRBV2
j_gene: TRBJ1-1

CDR3aa: CASSYHDRGRPYEQYF
v_gene: TRBV6-2/TRBV6-3
j_gene: TRBJ2-7

CDR3aa: CASQGGEKLFF
v_gene: TRBV6-5
j_gene: TRBJ1-4

CDR3aa: CAWSVGTTYNEQFF
v_gene: TRBV30
j_gene: TRBJ2-1

CDR3aa: CASSYRGESEAFF
v_gene: TRBV6-6
j_gene: TRBJ1-1

CDR3aa: CASSSPGGGSYEQYF
v_gene: TRBV28
j_gene: TRBJ2-7

CDR3aa: CASSSTGGAGKLFF
v_gene: TRBV9
j_gene: TRBJ1-4

CDR3aa: CASSPTRGGAGPTDTQYF
v_gene: TRBV4-3
j_gene: TRBJ2-3